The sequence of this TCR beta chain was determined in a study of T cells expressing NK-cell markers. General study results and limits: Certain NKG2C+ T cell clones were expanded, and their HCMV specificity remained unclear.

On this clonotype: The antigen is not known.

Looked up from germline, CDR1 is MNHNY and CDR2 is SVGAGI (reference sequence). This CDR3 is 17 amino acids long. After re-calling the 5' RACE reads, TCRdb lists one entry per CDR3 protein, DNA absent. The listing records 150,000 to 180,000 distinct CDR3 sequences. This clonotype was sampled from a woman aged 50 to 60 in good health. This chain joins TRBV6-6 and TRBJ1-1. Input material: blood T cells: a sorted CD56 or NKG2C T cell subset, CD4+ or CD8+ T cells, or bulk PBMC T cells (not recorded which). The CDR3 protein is CASSYPLIGRAGTEAFF.